This TCR beta chain was identified in a study of cytomegalovirus exposure and HLA in healthy donors. Study-level findings and limits: Later analysis showed most CMV-associated TCR beta chains appearing HLA-restricted.

The PCR employed 60 Vbeta primers together with 13 Jbeta primers. Clones were sequenced by immunoSEQ multiplex PCR, and TCRdb holds only the in-frame ones, with some missing. The sample lists about 120,000 clones, under 85% occurring once. A remark on this clone: Its target is unknown.

Trimming took off 1 base at V and 2 bases at J, with 6 bases between the two ends. CDR3 length: 13 amino acids. In germline, CDR1 is SGHNT, CDR2 YYREEE (reference sequence). The V and J genes are TRBV5-4 and TRBJ1-1; D is unclear. The receptor was derived from a woman under 30 in good health and CMV-seronegative. Sequencing was done on a sample of PBMCs. CDR3 sequence reads: CASSLNSNTEAFF. DNA of the CDR3: TGTGCCAGCAGCTTGAACAGTAACACTGAAGCTTTCTTT.